This T cell receptor (beta chain) was sequenced for a study of tumor and adjacent non-tumor tissue in lung cancer. No cell sorting was done before RNA was extracted from the tissue. The normal lung tissue was taken more than 3 cm from the tumor edge. The library came from three nested PCR rounds adapted from ARM-PCR protocols. TCRdb used MiXCR to reprocess the multiplex PCR reads, holding one entry per CDR3 protein. The table has more than 35,000 distinct CDR3 sequences, roughly two thirds seen once. In its sample, this clonotype was seen a few times. At one end, the junction sequence differs from germline, possibly due to a read error. Germline-derived CDR1 and CDR2 are DFQATT and SNEGSKA (reference sequence). The CDR3 has 12 residues.

This receptor was obtained from a woman in her thirties or forties with non-small cell lung cancer. This chain uses TRBV20-1 with TRBJ1-2; the match to TRBD1 covers 9 bases. Sequenced: distant non-tumor lung tissue. CDR3 loop: CSAWDRAYGCTF. The CDR3 DNA sequence: TGCAGTGCTTGGGACAGGGCCTATGGCTGCACCTTC.